The sequence of this T cell receptor beta chain was determined in a study of cytomegalovirus exposure and HLA in healthy donors. Profiling relied on immunoSEQ multiplex PCR, and the TCRdb table lists in-frame clones only, not all of them. The table records 250,000 to 350,000 clones, 75% to 90% of them present only once. The germline V gene has CDR1 SGHNT and CDR2 YYREEE (reference sequence). V was clipped by 6 bases and J by 8 bases, with 11 bases between them. The CDR3 spans 11 residues. Study results and caveats: Generally TCR sequences proved uncommon, though certain public TCRs appeared in numerous donors.

As concerns this clone: Antigen: not known.

The material sequenced was PBMCs. The J gene is TRBJ1-2, the V gene TRBV5-4; no clear D. This receptor was identified in a woman between 18 and 29 years old in good health and CMV-seronegative. The CDR3 protein is CASTLSGGYTF. CDR3 nucleotide sequence: TGTGCCAGCACCTTATCCGGGGGCTACACCTTC.